A selection of T cell receptor beta chains follows, all from one sample in a study of blood T cell repertoires in COVID-19. TCRdb's table, derived via immunoSEQ multiplex PCR, lists solely in-frame clones and lacks some. The table has hundreds of thousands of clones, 70% to 90% seen once. The sequenced material came from PBMCs or T cells enriched from blood (not recorded which). The receptors stem from a woman aged 40 to 50 who had recovered from COVID-19. Each CDR3 is given with its conserved first and last residue. The order of the fields is J gene, clone size, D gene, V gene, CDR3 protein, CDR3 DNA. D genes are given only for firm matches. A row's size may be missing; if present it is once, few, many or a size class.

J gene: TRBJ2-1; clone size: .; D gene: .; V gene: TRBV18; CDR3 protein: CASSPIAVMGNEQFF; CDR3 DNA: TGTGCCAGCTCACCAATCGCGGTAATGGGCAATGAGCAGTTCTTC
J gene: TRBJ1-2; clone size: .; D gene: TRBD1; V gene: TRBV9; CDR3 protein: CASSAGGTGNYGYTF; CDR3 DNA: TGTGCCAGCAGCGCAGGGGGAACCGGAAACTATGGCTACACCTTC
J gene: TRBJ1-2; clone size: few; D gene: .; V gene: TRBV19; CDR3 protein: CASSRLTDNYGYTF; CDR3 DNA: TGTGCCAGTAGTCGGTTGACAGATAACTATGGCTACACCTTC
J gene: TRBJ1-6; clone size: once; D gene: TRBD1; V gene: TRBV2; CDR3 protein: CASSLDRGSGSPLHF; CDR3 DNA: TGTGCCAGCAGTTTGGACAGGGGGTCCGGTTCACCCCTCCACTTT
J gene: TRBJ2-7; clone size: .; D gene: TRBD2; V gene: TRBV2; CDR3 protein: CASSVAAGGTYEQYF; CDR3 DNA: TGTGCCAGCAGTGTGGCAGCGGGGGGCACCTACGAGCAGTACTTC
J gene: TRBJ2-7; clone size: .; D gene: .; V gene: TRBV5-5; CDR3 protein: CASSLGGRAYEQYF; CDR3 DNA: TGTGCCAGCAGCTTAGGGGGGAGGGCCTACGAGCAGTACTTC
J gene: TRBJ2-2; clone size: .; D gene: .; V gene: TRBV7-3; CDR3 protein: CASSPTPQYTGELFF; CDR3 DNA: TGTGCCAGCAGCCCCACCCCCCAGTACACCGGGGAGCTGTTTTTT
J gene: TRBJ1-5; clone size: .; D gene: .; V gene: TRBV19; CDR3 protein: CASKPQGGVGNQPQHF; CDR3 DNA: TGTGCCAGTAAGCCACAGGGTGGAGTGGGCAATCAGCCCCAGCATTTT
J gene: TRBJ2-7; clone size: .; D gene: TRBD2; V gene: TRBV5-1; CDR3 protein: CASSPEVLLAGVSYEQYF; CDR3 DNA: TGCGCCAGCAGCCCCGAGGTCCTACTAGCGGGAGTTTCCTACGAGCAGTACTTC
J gene: TRBJ2-1; clone size: .; D gene: TRBD2; V gene: TRBV6-5; CDR3 protein: CASSYLAGEYNEQFF; CDR3 DNA: TGTGCCAGCAGTTACTTGGCGGGAGAGTACAATGAGCAGTTCTTC
J gene: TRBJ1-4; clone size: .; D gene: .; V gene: TRBV5-4; CDR3 protein: CASSIRGVPYKLFF; CDR3 DNA: TGTGCCAGCAGCATCCGGGGTGTCCCATATAAACTGTTTTTT
J gene: TRBJ1-1; clone size: .; D gene: .; V gene: TRBV6-5; CDR3 protein: CASSYSRQMNTEAFF; CDR3 DNA: TGTGCCAGCAGTTACTCGCGACAGATGAACACTGAAGCTTTCTTT
J gene: TRBJ2-1; clone size: .; D gene: TRBD2; V gene: TRBV11-3; CDR3 protein: CASSLGREGLPDEQFF; CDR3 DNA: TGTGCCAGCAGCTTAGGGCGGGAGGGCCTTCCCGATGAGCAGTTCTTC
J gene: TRBJ1-3; clone size: .; D gene: .; V gene: TRBV9; CDR3 protein: CASSVEAGPGNTIYF; CDR3 DNA: TGTGCCAGCAGCGTAGAGGCAGGGCCCGGAAACACCATATATTTT
J gene: TRBJ1-2; clone size: .; D gene: .; V gene: TRBV6-2/TRBV6-3; CDR3 protein: CASSYSAPRGRGYGYTF; CDR3 DNA: TGTGCCAGCAGTTACTCCGCCCCTAGAGGCAGGGGCTATGGCTACACCTTC
J gene: TRBJ1-2; clone size: .; D gene: .; V gene: TRBV30; CDR3 protein: CAWSLGARGYGYTF; CDR3 DNA: TGTGCCTGGAGTCTAGGGGCCAGGGGCTATGGCTACACCTTC
J gene: TRBJ1-2; clone size: .; D gene: TRBD1; V gene: TRBV5-1; CDR3 protein: CASSPGQGYGYTF; CDR3 DNA: TGCGCCAGCAGCCCGGGACAGGGCTATGGCTACACCTTC
J gene: TRBJ2-2; clone size: .; D gene: TRBD1; V gene: TRBV5-8; CDR3 protein: CASIRGMNTGELFF; CDR3 DNA: TGTGCCAGCATCAGGGGGATGAACACCGGGGAGCTGTTTTTT
J gene: TRBJ2-2; clone size: .; D gene: .; V gene: TRBV30; CDR3 protein: CAWSRRDTGELFF; CDR3 DNA: TGTGCCTGGAGCCGTCGGGACACCGGGGAGCTGTTTTTT
J gene: TRBJ2-2; clone size: .; D gene: TRBD1; V gene: TRBV4-3; CDR3 protein: CASSQDRAGELFF; CDR3 DNA: TGCGCCAGCAGCCAGGACAGGGCTGGGGAGCTGTTTTTT
J gene: TRBJ2-5; clone size: .; D gene: .; V gene: TRBV7-2; CDR3 protein: CASSLGGYQETQYF; CDR3 DNA: TGTGCCAGCAGCTTAGGAGGGTACCAAGAGACCCAGTACTTC
J gene: TRBJ1-3; clone size: .; D gene: .; V gene: TRBV6-5; CDR3 protein: CASRVSRGVDTIYF; CDR3 DNA: TGTGCCAGCAGAGTAAGCCGCGGCGTGGACACCATATATTTT
J gene: TRBJ2-2; clone size: .; D gene: TRBD2; V gene: TRBV7-3; CDR3 protein: CASSLMGTSNTGELFF; CDR3 DNA: TGCGCCAGCAGCTTAATGGGGACTAGCAACACCGGGGAGCTGTTTTTT
J gene: TRBJ2-1; clone size: .; D gene: .; V gene: TRBV12-3/TRBV12-4; CDR3 protein: CASSLWEFNEQFF; CDR3 DNA: TGTGCCAGCAGCCTTTGGGAGTTCAATGAGCAGTTCTTC
J gene: TRBJ2-7; clone size: .; D gene: .; V gene: TRBV29-1; CDR3 protein: CSGRDGPYEQYF; CDR3 DNA: TGCAGCGGGAGGGACGGCCCCTACGAGCAGTACTTC
J gene: TRBJ1-6; clone size: .; D gene: TRBD1; V gene: TRBV7-8; CDR3 protein: CASSSDRTGTYNSPLHF; CDR3 DNA: TGTGCCAGCAGCTCAGATCGGACAGGGACATATAATTCACCCCTCCACTTT
J gene: TRBJ2-5; clone size: .; D gene: TRBD2; V gene: TRBV9; CDR3 protein: CASSVGGRGVGETQYF; CDR3 DNA: TGTGCCAGCAGCGTTGGCGGGAGGGGAGTAGGAGAGACCCAGTACTTC
J gene: TRBJ2-7; clone size: .; D gene: TRBD1; V gene: TRBV28; CDR3 protein: CASSEQGALNEQYF; CDR3 DNA: TGTGCCAGCAGCGAACAGGGGGCTCTAAACGAGCAGTACTTC
J gene: TRBJ2-3; clone size: .; D gene: TRBD1; V gene: TRBV9; CDR3 protein: CASRGQGADTQYF; CDR3 DNA: TGTGCCAGCAGGGGACAGGGGGCAGATACGCAGTATTTT
J gene: TRBJ2-1; clone size: .; D gene: TRBD1; V gene: TRBV6-2/TRBV6-3; CDR3 protein: CASSRTGEIEQFF; CDR3 DNA: TGTGCCAGCAGCCGGACAGGAGAGATTGAGCAGTTCTTC
J gene: TRBJ2-1; clone size: .; D gene: TRBD2; V gene: TRBV27; CDR3 protein: CASSFQLSGRTYNEQFF; CDR3 DNA: TGTGCCAGCAGTTTCCAACTTAGCGGGAGGACCTACAATGAGCAGTTCTTC
J gene: TRBJ1-5; clone size: .; D gene: .; V gene: TRBV6-5; CDR3 protein: CASRRTANQPQHF; CDR3 DNA: TGTGCCAGCAGAAGGACAGCAAATCAGCCCCAGCATTTT
J gene: TRBJ2-2; clone size: .; D gene: .; V gene: TRBV5-6; CDR3 protein: CASSPAGIMAGELFF; CDR3 DNA: TGTGCCAGCAGCCCCGCCGGGATTATGGCCGGGGAGCTGTTTTTT
J gene: TRBJ1-6; clone size: few; D gene: .; V gene: TRBV30; CDR3 protein: CASQQGGNSPLHF; CDR3 DNA: TGTGCCTCGCAACAGGGTGGTAATTCACCCCTCCACTTT
J gene: TRBJ2-7; clone size: .; D gene: TRBD1; V gene: TRBV6-5; CDR3 protein: CASSYDRQGFSYEQYF; CDR3 DNA: TGTGCCAGCAGTTACGACCGACAGGGATTCTCCTACGAGCAGTACTTC
J gene: TRBJ1-5; clone size: .; D gene: .; V gene: TRBV27; CDR3 protein: CASSLQGGNQPQHF; CDR3 DNA: TGTGCCAGCAGTTTACAGGGTGGAAATCAGCCCCAGCATTTT
J gene: TRBJ2-6; clone size: few; D gene: .; V gene: TRBV9; CDR3 protein: CASTYRSLGANVLTF; CDR3 DNA: TGTGCCAGCACCTACCGGAGTCTCGGGGCCAACGTCCTGACTTTC
J gene: TRBJ1-1; clone size: .; D gene: .; V gene: TRBV29-1; CDR3 protein: CSVERQENTEAFF; CDR3 DNA: TGCAGCGTTGAAAGACAGGAGAACACTGAAGCTTTCTTT
J gene: TRBJ2-1; clone size: once; D gene: TRBD1; V gene: TRBV27; CDR3 protein: CASSLSWTGYNEQFF; CDR3 DNA: TGTGCCAGCAGTTTATCGTGGACAGGGTATAATGAGCAGTTCTTC
J gene: TRBJ1-1; clone size: few; D gene: .; V gene: TRBV11-2; CDR3 protein: CASSFPSGLSKREAFF; CDR3 DNA: TGTGCCAGCAGCTTTCCCTCGGGACTCTCCAAAAGGGAAGCTTTCTTT
J gene: TRBJ2-1; clone size: .; D gene: TRBD2; V gene: TRBV2; CDR3 protein: CASSDWSGINNEQFF; CDR3 DNA: TGTGCCAGCAGTGATTGGAGCGGGATAAACAATGAGCAGTTCTTC
J gene: TRBJ2-7; clone size: once; D gene: TRBD2; V gene: TRBV11-3; CDR3 protein: CASSLDGTSGLYEQYF; CDR3 DNA: TGTGCCAGCAGCTTAGATGGGACTAGCGGCCTTTACGAGCAGTACTTC
J gene: TRBJ1-2; clone size: .; D gene: .; V gene: TRBV29-1; CDR3 protein: CSVWAREVYGYTF; CDR3 DNA: TGCAGCGTTTGGGCCAGGGAAGTCTATGGCTACACCTTC
J gene: TRBJ1-1; clone size: .; D gene: .; V gene: TRBV10-2; CDR3 protein: CASSNKPGGNTEAFF; CDR3 DNA: TGCGCCAGCAGCAATAAACCAGGTGGGAACACTGAAGCTTTCTTT
J gene: TRBJ2-3; clone size: .; D gene: TRBD2; V gene: TRBV7-9; CDR3 protein: CASSWAEREGNTDTQYF; CDR3 DNA: TGTGCCAGCAGCTGGGCCGAGCGGGAGGGCAACACAGATACGCAGTATTTT
J gene: TRBJ2-2; clone size: .; D gene: TRBD1; V gene: TRBV18; CDR3 protein: CASSDRVNTGELFF; CDR3 DNA: TGTGCCAGCTCTGACAGGGTGAACACCGGGGAGCTGTTTTTT
J gene: TRBJ2-5; clone size: .; D gene: .; V gene: TRBV10-1; CDR3 protein: CASSEFQGTETQYF; CDR3 DNA: TGCGCCAGCAGTGAATTCCAGGGGACGGAGACCCAGTACTTC
J gene: TRBJ1-1; clone size: .; D gene: .; V gene: TRBV7-9; CDR3 protein: CASSFAAMNTEAFF; CDR3 DNA: TGTGCCAGCAGCTTCGCGGCCATGAACACTGAAGCTTTCTTT
J gene: TRBJ2-7; clone size: .; D gene: .; V gene: TRBV5-1; CDR3 protein: CASSLDYSHSYEQYF; CDR3 DNA: TGCGCCAGCAGCTTGGACTACTCTCATTCCTACGAGCAGTACTTC
J gene: TRBJ2-7; clone size: .; D gene: TRBD2; V gene: TRBV27; CDR3 protein: CASSLSLAGSYEQYF; CDR3 DNA: TGTGCCAGCAGTTTATCACTAGCGGGTTCCTACGAGCAGTACTTC
J gene: TRBJ1-1; clone size: .; D gene: TRBD1; V gene: TRBV3-1/TRBV3-2; CDR3 protein: CASSRTGLRVTEAFF; CDR3 DNA: TGTGCCAGCAGTCGGACAGGGCTTAGGGTCACTGAAGCTTTCTTT
J gene: TRBJ2-1; clone size: .; D gene: TRBD2; V gene: TRBV9; CDR3 protein: CASSPRLAGGWGEQFF; CDR3 DNA: TGTGCCAGCAGCCCCCGACTAGCGGGAGGTTGGGGTGAGCAGTTCTTC
J gene: TRBJ2-5; clone size: .; D gene: TRBD2; V gene: TRBV11-2; CDR3 protein: CASSLRRASGGRYQETQYF; CDR3 DNA: TGTGCCAGCAGCTTAAGGAGGGCTAGCGGGGGACGGTACCAAGAGACCCAGTACTTC
J gene: TRBJ2-4; clone size: once; D gene: .; V gene: TRBV27; CDR3 protein: CASSSTFTKAKNIQYF; CDR3 DNA: TGTGCCAGCAGCTCTACCTTCACCAAAGCCAAAAACATTCAGTACTTC
J gene: TRBJ1-5; clone size: .; D gene: .; V gene: TRBV15; CDR3 protein: CATSRDVGGNQPQHF; CDR3 DNA: TGTGCCACCAGCAGAGATGTGGGGGGAAATCAGCCCCAGCATTTT